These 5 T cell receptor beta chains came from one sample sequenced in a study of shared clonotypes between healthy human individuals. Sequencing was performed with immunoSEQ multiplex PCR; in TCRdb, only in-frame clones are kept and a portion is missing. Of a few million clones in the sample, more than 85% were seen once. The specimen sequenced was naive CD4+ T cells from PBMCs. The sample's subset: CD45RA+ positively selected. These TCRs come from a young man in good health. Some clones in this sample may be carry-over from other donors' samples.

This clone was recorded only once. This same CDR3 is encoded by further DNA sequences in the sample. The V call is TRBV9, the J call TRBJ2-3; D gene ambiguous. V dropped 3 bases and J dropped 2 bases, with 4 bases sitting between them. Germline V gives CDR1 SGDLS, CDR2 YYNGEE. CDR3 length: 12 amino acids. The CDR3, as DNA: TGTGCCAGCAGCGGTCCCACAGATACGCAGTATTTT. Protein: CASSGPTDTQYF. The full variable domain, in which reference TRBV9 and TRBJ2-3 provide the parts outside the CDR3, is DSGVTQTPKHLITATGQRVTLRCSPRSGDLSVYWYQQSLDQGLQFLIQYYNGEERAKGNILERFSAQQFPDLHSELNLSSLELGDSALYFCASSGPTDTQYFGPGTRLTVL.

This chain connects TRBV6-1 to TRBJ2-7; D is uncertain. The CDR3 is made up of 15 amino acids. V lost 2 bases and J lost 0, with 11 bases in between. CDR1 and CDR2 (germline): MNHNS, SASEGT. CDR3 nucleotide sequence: TGTGCCAGCAGTGAATTGGGCTACCGCTCCTACGAGCAGTACTTC. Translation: CASSELGYRSYEQYF.

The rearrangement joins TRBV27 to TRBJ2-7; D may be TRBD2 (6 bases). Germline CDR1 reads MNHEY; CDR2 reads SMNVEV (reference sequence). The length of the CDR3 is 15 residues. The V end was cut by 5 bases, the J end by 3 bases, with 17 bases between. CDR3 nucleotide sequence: TGTGCCAGCAGTCCCAAGGGACTGGCTGTCTACGAGCAGTACTTC. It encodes CASSPKGLAVYEQYF.

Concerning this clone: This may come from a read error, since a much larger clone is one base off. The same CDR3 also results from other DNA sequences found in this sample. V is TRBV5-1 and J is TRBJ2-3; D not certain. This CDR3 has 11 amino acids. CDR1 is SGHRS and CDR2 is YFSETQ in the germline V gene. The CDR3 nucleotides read TGCGCCAGCAGGTTGGCAGATACGCAGTATTTT. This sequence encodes CASRLADTQYF. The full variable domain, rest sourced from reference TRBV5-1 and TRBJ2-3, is KAGVTQTPRYLIKTRGQQVTLSCSPISGHRSVSWYQQTPGQGLQFLFEYFSETQRNKGNFPGRFSGRQFSNSRSEMNVSTLELGDSALYLCASRLADTQYFGPGTRLTVL.

In DNA form, the CDR3 reads TGCAGCGTTGTGCTAAGGGGGGTGGACACTGAAGCTTTCTTT. As protein: CSVVLRGVDTEAFF. The chain combines TRBV29-1 with TRBJ1-1; weak D call: TRBD1 (6 bases). Trimming pared 4 bases from V and 3 bases from J, leaving 15 bases between. The V gene's germline CDR1 is SQVTM and CDR2 ANQGSEA. The CDR3 loop spans 14 amino acids.